A selection of T cell receptor beta chains follows, all from one sample in a study of cytomegalovirus exposure and HLA in healthy donors. Clones were read by immunoSEQ multiplex PCR, and TCRdb kept only the in-frame ones, dropping some. The sample comprises 110,000 or so clones, around 73% of which are singletons, and 5.4% rests with the top ten. The sample taken for sequencing was PBMCs. These receptors were collected from a woman aged 25-40 years in good health and CMV-seropositive. CDR3s include the opening cysteine and the closing phenylalanine or tryptophan. A D gene is named only where the DNA matches it firmly. Size is stated for part of the rows, as once, few or many counts, or as a class when the clone is expanded.

v_gene: TRBV18
abundance: -
j_gene: TRBJ2-7
d_gene: -
CDR3aa: CASSNPQGPSTNPYEQYF
CDR3nt: TGTGCCAGCTCCAACCCTCAGGGCCCATCTACTAACCCCTACGAGCAGTACTTC

v_gene: TRBV21-1
abundance: -
j_gene: TRBJ1-5
d_gene: -
CDR3aa: CASSNGQPQHF
CDR3nt: TGTGCCAGCAGCAACGGGCAGCCCCAGCATTTT

v_gene: TRBV5-8
abundance: -
j_gene: TRBJ1-2
d_gene: -
CDR3aa: CASSWTRGYTF
CDR3nt: TGTGCCAGCAGCTGGACACGGGGCTACACCTTC

v_gene: TRBV6-5
abundance: -
j_gene: TRBJ1-2
d_gene: -
CDR3aa: CASSYPQGVYGYTF
CDR3nt: TGTGCCAGCAGTTACCCCCAGGGTGTCTATGGCTACACCTTC

v_gene: TRBV5-6
abundance: few
j_gene: TRBJ1-3
d_gene: -
CDR3aa: CASSYGTDLSGNTIYF
CDR3nt: TGTGCCAGCAGCTATGGTACAGACCTCTCTGGAAACACCATATATTTT

v_gene: TRBV5-5
abundance: few
j_gene: TRBJ2-7
d_gene: -
CDR3aa: CASSLALSAPYEQYF
CDR3nt: TGTGCCAGCAGCTTGGCTCTAAGCGCCCCCTACGAGCAGTACTTC

v_gene: TRBV7-8
abundance: -
j_gene: TRBJ2-1
d_gene: -
CDR3aa: CASSLSGSNEQFF
CDR3nt: TGTGCCAGCAGCTTATCAGGGTCGAATGAGCAGTTCTTC

v_gene: TRBV4-1
abundance: once
j_gene: TRBJ2-5
d_gene: TRBD2
CDR3aa: CASSQGTSVEETQYF
CDR3nt: TGCGCCAGCAGCCAGGGGACTAGCGTTGAAGAGACCCAGTACTTC

v_gene: TRBV29-1
abundance: -
j_gene: TRBJ2-1
d_gene: TRBD2
CDR3aa: CSVKRGGASNEQFF
CDR3nt: TGCAGCGTCAAGCGGGGGGGAGCGAGCAATGAGCAGTTCTTC

v_gene: TRBV5-1
abundance: -
j_gene: TRBJ1-1
d_gene: -
CDR3aa: CASSFSGGVGNTEAFF
CDR3nt: TGCGCCAGCAGCTTCAGCGGGGGCGTAGGGAACACTGAAGCTTTCTTT

v_gene: TRBV5-4
abundance: -
j_gene: TRBJ2-2
d_gene: -
CDR3aa: CASSFQGSGELFF
CDR3nt: TGTGCCAGCAGCTTTCAGGGGTCCGGGGAGCTGTTTTTT

v_gene: TRBV29-1
abundance: few
j_gene: TRBJ2-3
d_gene: -
CDR3aa: CSVLSDGGTDTQYF
CDR3nt: TGCAGCGTCCTTTCGGACGGGGGCACAGATACGCAGTATTTT

v_gene: TRBV30
abundance: -
j_gene: TRBJ1-2
d_gene: TRBD1
CDR3aa: CAWRALDRDYGYTF
CDR3nt: TGTGCCTGGAGGGCCCTAGACAGGGACTATGGCTACACCTTC

v_gene: TRBV7-9
abundance: -
j_gene: TRBJ2-1
d_gene: TRBD1
CDR3aa: CASSLALGDRGYEQFF
CDR3nt: TGTGCCAGCAGCTTAGCACTTGGGGACAGGGGATACGAGCAGTTCTTC

v_gene: TRBV29-1
abundance: -
j_gene: TRBJ1-1
d_gene: TRBD1
CDR3aa: CSGGTGGADAFF
CDR3nt: TGCAGCGGGGGGACAGGGGGCGCGGATGCTTTCTTT

v_gene: TRBV13
abundance: -
j_gene: TRBJ2-3
d_gene: -
CDR3aa: CASSLSVSTDTQYF
CDR3nt: TGTGCCAGCAGCTTAAGCGTTAGCACAGATACGCAGTATTTT

v_gene: TRBV27
abundance: few
j_gene: TRBJ2-7
d_gene: TRBD2
CDR3aa: CASRTSGRLDEQYF
CDR3nt: TGTGCCAGCCGGACTAGCGGGAGATTAGACGAGCAGTACTTC

v_gene: TRBV5-1
abundance: -
j_gene: TRBJ2-7
d_gene: TRBD2
CDR3aa: CASSLVSGGPGEQYF
CDR3nt: TGCGCCAGCAGCTTGGTCTCGGGAGGGCCAGGAGAGCAGTACTTC

v_gene: TRBV30
abundance: -
j_gene: TRBJ2-2
d_gene: -
CDR3aa: CAWKGVGGELFF
CDR3nt: TGTGCCTGGAAAGGGGTTGGCGGGGAGCTGTTTTTT

v_gene: TRBV5-4
abundance: few
j_gene: TRBJ2-2
d_gene: TRBD1
CDR3aa: CASSSDRGPTGELFF
CDR3nt: TGTGCCAGCAGCTCGGACAGGGGGCCCACCGGGGAGCTGTTTTTT

v_gene: TRBV7-9
abundance: -
j_gene: TRBJ1-5
d_gene: -
CDR3aa: CSSSRDGGPQHF
CDR3nt: TGTTCCAGCAGTAGGGATGGAGGGCCCCAGCATTTT

v_gene: TRBV4-2
abundance: once
j_gene: TRBJ2-1
d_gene: TRBD2
CDR3aa: CASSQAVASGDEQFF
CDR3nt: TGTGCCAGCAGCCAAGCTGTAGCTAGCGGGGATGAGCAGTTCTTC

v_gene: TRBV5-8
abundance: -
j_gene: TRBJ1-5
d_gene: -
CDR3aa: CASSLIGGDQPQHF
CDR3nt: TGTGCCAGCAGCTTGATAGGGGGAGATCAGCCCCAGCATTTT

v_gene: TRBV7-3
abundance: -
j_gene: TRBJ2-2
d_gene: TRBD2
CDR3aa: CASSLMGLASTGELFF
CDR3nt: TGTGCCAGCAGCTTAATGGGACTAGCCAGCACCGGGGAGCTGTTTTTT

v_gene: TRBV9
abundance: -
j_gene: TRBJ1-4
d_gene: -
CDR3aa: CASSPRAQGFNEKLFF
CDR3nt: TGTGCCAGCAGCCCCCGAGCCCAGGGGTTTAATGAAAAACTGTTTTTT

v_gene: TRBV20-1
abundance: -
j_gene: TRBJ2-7
d_gene: -
CDR3aa: CSARSDYEQYF
CDR3nt: TGCAGTGCTAGAAGCGACTACGAGCAGTACTTC

v_gene: TRBV11-3
abundance: -
j_gene: TRBJ2-7
d_gene: TRBD2
CDR3aa: CASSLEGLAGHYEQYF
CDR3nt: TGTGCCAGCAGCTTAGAGGGACTAGCGGGGCACTACGAGCAGTACTTC

v_gene: TRBV2
abundance: -
j_gene: TRBJ2-1
d_gene: -
CDR3aa: CASRAPTGTSYNEQFF
CDR3nt: TGTGCCAGCAGGGCCCCAACAGGAACCTCCTACAATGAGCAGTTCTTC

v_gene: TRBV10-1
abundance: -
j_gene: TRBJ2-1
d_gene: TRBD2
CDR3aa: CASSSGLAGVNYNEQFF
CDR3nt: TGCGCCAGCAGTTCGGGACTAGCGGGGGTCAACTACAATGAGCAGTTCTTC

v_gene: TRBV10-3
abundance: -
j_gene: TRBJ1-1
d_gene: TRBD1
CDR3aa: CATRQGENTEAFF
CDR3nt: TGTGCCACCAGACAGGGGGAGAACACTGAAGCTTTCTTT

v_gene: TRBV5-1
abundance: -
j_gene: TRBJ2-5
d_gene: -
CDR3aa: CASSLGADGEVFGETQYF
CDR3nt: TGCGCCAGCAGCTTGGGGGCCGACGGGGAAGTCTTTGGAGAGACCCAGTACTTC

v_gene: TRBV4-1
abundance: -
j_gene: TRBJ1-5
d_gene: -
CDR3aa: CASSQGRVTGSNQPQHF
CDR3nt: TGCGCCAGCAGCCAAGGAAGGGTTACAGGGTCGAATCAGCCCCAGCATTTT

v_gene: TRBV19
abundance: -
j_gene: TRBJ1-5
d_gene: -
CDR3aa: CASSDPGSYQPQHF
CDR3nt: TGTGCCAGTAGCGACCCCGGGTCCTATCAGCCCCAGCATTTT

v_gene: TRBV5-1
abundance: -
j_gene: TRBJ2-7
d_gene: -
CDR3aa: CASSLEGVGDEQYF
CDR3nt: TGCGCCAGCAGCTTGGAGGGCGTCGGGGACGAGCAGTACTTC

v_gene: TRBV6-5
abundance: -
j_gene: TRBJ1-5
d_gene: TRBD1
CDR3aa: CASSTGIDQPQHF
CDR3nt: TGTGCCAGCTCGACAGGGATAGATCAGCCCCAGCATTTT

v_gene: TRBV2
abundance: -
j_gene: TRBJ2-7
d_gene: TRBD1
CDR3aa: CASMADRGDTYEQYF
CDR3nt: TGTGCCAGCATGGCGGACAGGGGGGACACCTACGAGCAGTACTTC

v_gene: TRBV6-5
abundance: -
j_gene: TRBJ1-2
d_gene: -
CDR3aa: CASRRPAGNYGYTF
CDR3nt: TGTGCCAGCAGACGGCCGGCAGGAAACTATGGCTACACCTTC

v_gene: TRBV11-3
abundance: -
j_gene: TRBJ2-7
d_gene: -
CDR3aa: CASSWAADYEQYF
CDR3nt: TGTGCCAGCAGTTGGGCAGCGGACTACGAGCAGTACTTC

v_gene: TRBV5-6
abundance: few
j_gene: TRBJ1-1
d_gene: -
CDR3aa: CASSLERTEAFF
CDR3nt: TGTGCCAGCAGCTTGGAACGGACTGAAGCTTTCTTT

v_gene: TRBV5-1
abundance: -
j_gene: TRBJ2-5
d_gene: -
CDR3aa: CASSYQDRQETQYF
CDR3nt: TGCGCCAGCAGTTATCAGGACAGACAAGAGACCCAGTACTTC

v_gene: TRBV30
abundance: once
j_gene: TRBJ1-1
d_gene: -
CDR3aa: CAWNIFLGEAEAFF
CDR3nt: TGTGCCTGGAATATCTTTTTGGGGGAGGCTGAAGCTTTCTTT

v_gene: TRBV6-1
abundance: -
j_gene: TRBJ2-7
d_gene: TRBD1
CDR3aa: CASSRQGLAPGEQYF
CDR3nt: TGTGCCAGCAGTAGACAGGGGCTTGCCCCCGGCGAGCAGTACTTC

v_gene: TRBV10-3
abundance: -
j_gene: TRBJ2-7
d_gene: TRBD1
CDR3aa: CAISEDRGTFRSGEQYF
CDR3nt: TGTGCCATCAGTGAGGACAGGGGGACCTTTCGTTCGGGCGAGCAGTACTTC

v_gene: TRBV5-4
abundance: -
j_gene: TRBJ1-2
d_gene: -
CDR3aa: CASSFPGDYGYTF
CDR3nt: TGTGCCAGCAGCTTTCCGGGGGACTATGGCTACACCTTC

v_gene: TRBV27
abundance: -
j_gene: TRBJ2-1
d_gene: -
CDR3aa: CASSPSSGEQYNEQFF
CDR3nt: TGTGCCAGCAGTCCATCTTCGGGAGAACAATACAATGAGCAGTTCTTC

v_gene: TRBV5-1
abundance: -
j_gene: TRBJ2-7
d_gene: TRBD1
CDR3aa: CASSFGTASTYPHEQYF
CDR3nt: TGCGCCAGCAGCTTTGGGACAGCCTCTACTTACCCCCACGAGCAGTACTTC

v_gene: TRBV30
abundance: -
j_gene: TRBJ2-3
d_gene: -
CDR3aa: CVWSPLAGAADTQYF
CDR3nt: TGTGTCTGGAGCCCCTTGGCAGGGGCGGCAGATACGCAGTATTTT

v_gene: TRBV30
abundance: -
j_gene: TRBJ2-3
d_gene: TRBD2
CDR3aa: CAWIRLAGGLDTQYF
CDR3nt: TGTGCCTGGATCCGGCTAGCGGGAGGATTAGATACGCAGTATTTT

v_gene: TRBV6-1
abundance: few
j_gene: TRBJ1-5
d_gene: TRBD1
CDR3aa: CASSGQRTGGSNQPQHF
CDR3nt: TGTGCCAGCAGTGGGCAGAGGACAGGGGGTAGCAATCAGCCCCAGCATTTT

v_gene: TRBV29-1
abundance: once
j_gene: TRBJ1-1
d_gene: -
CDR3aa: CSVGGSTEAFF
CDR3nt: TGCAGCGTTGGAGGGTCCACTGAAGCTTTCTTT

v_gene: TRBV7-6
abundance: -
j_gene: TRBJ2-6
d_gene: TRBD1
CDR3aa: CASSQDRAGSGANVLTF
CDR3nt: TGTGCCAGCAGTCAGGACAGGGCGGGCTCTGGGGCCAACGTCCTGACTTTC

v_gene: TRBV19
abundance: -
j_gene: TRBJ1-4
d_gene: -
CDR3aa: CASRPRGVANEKLFF
CDR3nt: TGTGCCAGTAGGCCCCGAGGAGTGGCTAATGAAAAACTGTTTTTT

v_gene: TRBV19
abundance: -
j_gene: TRBJ1-1
d_gene: TRBD1
CDR3aa: CASGDRDTEAFF
CDR3nt: TGTGCCAGTGGTGACAGGGACACTGAAGCTTTCTTT

v_gene: TRBV5-1
abundance: -
j_gene: TRBJ2-1
d_gene: -
CDR3aa: CASSPGQNNEQFF
CDR3nt: TGCGCCAGCAGCCCAGGACAGAACAATGAGCAGTTCTTC

v_gene: TRBV28
abundance: -
j_gene: TRBJ2-5
d_gene: TRBD2
CDR3aa: CATGLAGQETQYF
CDR3nt: TGTGCCACAGGACTAGCGGGGCAAGAGACCCAGTACTTC